This T cell receptor (beta chain) was identified during a study of blood T cell repertoires in COVID-19. Across the whole study: Specimens from acute and convalescent COVID-19 originated in the United States, Italy and Spain.

The germline V gene encodes CDR1 SGHAT and CDR2 FQNNGV. The CDR3 sequence is 15 residues long. Trimming removed 3 bases from V and 0 bases from J, with 11 bases in between. What the recovered Cohort 3 donors had was two negative PCRs, clearance, or symptom resolution. Sequencing used immunoSEQ multiplex PCR; TCRdb keeps in-frame clones, though not all of them. The sample holds some 200,000 clones, 60% to 80% seen once. The receptor comes from a woman aged 50 to 60 who had recovered from COVID-19. The V gene is TRBV11-2, the J gene TRBJ1-1; D perhaps matches TRBD1 (5 bases). The sequenced material came from PBMCs or T cells enriched from blood (not recorded which). The CDR3 protein is CASSFTGVMNTEAFF. The CDR3 region has the DNA TGTGCCAGCAGCTTCACAGGAGTCATGAACACTGAAGCTTTCTTT.